Given below is one TCR beta chain in context. The sample comes from a study of blood T cells in healthy people across ages. The CDR3 loop spans 17 amino acids. Trimming shortened V by 2 bases and J by 4 bases, and 15 bases separated the two germline ends. Germline loops: CDR1 SGHTA, CDR2 FQGNSA. With a J-beta primer mix and a sample-barcoded 5' primer, a second PCR ran 7 to 11 cycles. Individual samples furnished no less than 2.5 million CDR3-containing paired-end reads apiece. TCRdb reprocessed the 5' RACE reads with MiXCR, giving one entry per CDR3 protein. The table lists roughly 550,000 distinct CDR3 sequences, 20% to 30% of them singletons. This same sample was also part of a study on T cells of mothers and their children. That paper states: Slightly higher overlap, not significant, was seen in related mother-child pairs than in unrelated pairs.

V usage is TRBV7-2 and J usage is TRBJ2-6, with D possibly matching TRBD1 (5 bases). Sequences were obtained from blood. The clonotype comes from a boy between 5 and 17 years old in good health. The CDR3 DNA reads TGTGCCAGCAGCTTAATGGCCCCCAGGGCCGGGGCCAACGTCCTGACTTTC. It yields the protein CASSLMAPRAGANVLTF. The whole variable domain, filled in from reference TRBV7-2 and TRBJ2-6, reads GAGVSQSPSNKVTEKGKDVELRCDPISGHTALYWYRQSLGQGLEFLIYFQGNSAPDKSGLPSDRFSAERTGGSVSTLTIQRTQQEDSAVYLCASSLMAPRAGANVLTFGAGSRLTVL.